Shown below are 12 T cell receptor beta chains from a single sample sequenced in a study of tumor-infiltrating lymphocytes in primary liver carcinoma. Blood RNA was derived from unsorted whole blood, and germline DNA was extracted too. TCR beta cDNA was reverse-transcribed from approximately 0.45 ug of total RNA. The reaction used a constant-region primer and ProtoScript II reverse transcriptase. Employing slightly modified ARM-PCR, three nested multiplex PCR rounds were run, and these gave rise to the TCR beta libraries. The two initial PCR rounds, about 9 cycles each, used TRBV1-TRBV30 forward and C-beta reverse primers. One entry per CDR3 protein results from TCRdb running MiXCR on the multiplex PCR reads. Of 200,000 or so distinct CDR3 sequences in the sample, 65% were seen once. The sequenced sample was peripheral blood. These receptors all stem from an older woman with primary liver carcinoma and hepatitis B virus infection.

Note on this clonotype: The CDR3 carries no conserved terminal phenylalanine or tryptophan, so it likely arises from a read error. The rearrangement links TRBV5-6 to TRBJ2-7; unclear D gene. Germline CDR1 reads SGHDT; CDR2 reads YYEEEE. This CDR3 is 14 amino acids long. V lost 4 bases and J lost 2, with 13 bases in between. Here the CDR3 DNA reads TGTGCCAGCAGCCCCCGGAACGGAACCTACGAGCAGTACTCC. Translation: CASSPRNGTYEQYS.

This clonotype came up many times. This rearrangement joins TRBV5-6 to TRBJ2-4; unclear D gene. This CDR3 has 13 amino acids. Trimming pared 3 bases from V and 9 bases from J, leaving 13 bases between. Germline loops: CDR1 SGHDT, CDR2 YYEEEE. CDR3: CASSSLTVSIQYF. The CDR3 coding sequence is TGTGCCAGCAGCTCGCTGACTGTGTCCATTCAGTACTTC.

Concerning this clonotype itself: A junction end diverges from the germline sequence, so it may reflect a read error. The chain joins TRBV11-2 to TRBJ1-6; a possible D gene is TRBD1 (5 bases). CDR1 and CDR2 from the germline V gene are SGHAT and FQNNGV. The CDR3 has 15 residues. CDR3 coding DNA: TGTGCCAGTAGCTTAGAGCGGGGCGGTAATCCACCCCTCCACTTT. Protein: CASSLERGGNPPLHF.

A single count supports this clonotype. One end of the junction varies from germline; a read error may be responsible. This chain joins TRBV14 and TRBJ2-7, with D perhaps assigned TRBD1 or TRBD2 (5 bases each). CDR1 SGHDN and CDR2 FVKESK come from the germline V gene. The CDR3 consists of 14 residues. CDR3 coding DNA: TGTGCCAGCAGCCAAGAGATGGGGGTCGACGAGGAGTACTTC. Protein sequence: CASSQEMGVDEEYF.

This clonotype was seen a few times. V is TRBV5-4 and J is TRBJ2-7; D remains unclear. Trimming stripped 6 bases from V and 2 bases from J, with 12 bases between. Germline assignment: CDR1 SGHNT and CDR2 YYREEE (reference sequence). The CDR3 runs to 13 residues. The CDR3 nucleotides are TGTGCCAGCACCCCCGGACCCCCCTACGAGCAGTACTTC. It yields the protein CASTPGPPYEQYF.

As regards this clonotype: A read error may account for a junction end that differs from germline. The gene calls are TRBV29-1 and TRBJ2-5, with D possibly called TRBD1 or TRBD2 (5 bases each). CDR1 is SQVTM and CDR2 is ANQGSEA in the germline V gene. The CDR3 covers 17 residues. CDR3 DNA sequence: TGCAGCGTTATCCTCGGCGCGGGCTACCAGGGCCAAGAGACCCAGTATTTC. Encoded protein: CSVILGAGYQGQETQYF.

This clonotype was recorded only once. A junction end diverges from the germline sequence, so it may reflect a read error. The rearrangement links TRBV29-1 to TRBJ2-3, with 8 bases identical to TRBD2. From germline, CDR1 is SQVTM and CDR2 ANQGSEA. The CDR3 is 14 residues long. The CDR3 region is CSVGAVGAGDTQYF. CDR3 nucleotides: TGCAGCGTTGGAGCGGTGGGAGCGGGAGATACTCAGTATTTT.

V gene TRBV30 combines with J gene TRBJ2-6; 7 nucleotides agree with TRBD1. The V gene end was trimmed by 2 bases and the J gene end by 4 bases; junction bases not matched to a gene: 11. Germline V gene data show CDR1 as GTSNPN and CDR2 as SVGIG (reference sequence). There are 17 residues in the CDR3. The CDR3 loop is CAWSRVRTGGGANVLTF. The CDR3 DNA is TGTGCCTGGAGTCGAGTTAGGACAGGCGGCGGGGCCAACGTCCTGACTTTC.

The chain employs TRBV7-8 and TRBJ2-7, with a tentative D call TRBD2 (6 bases). Germline V gene lookup returns CDR1 SGHVS and CDR2 FQNEAQ. The CDR3 has 13 amino acids. V shed 2 bases and J shed 5 bases, with 10 bases lying between them. Here the CDR3 DNA reads TGTGCCAGCAGCTTAAGGAGGGTTCACGAGCAGTACTTC. Its translation is CASSLRRVHEQYF.

This clonotype was seen ten or more times. The chain uses TRBV6-1 and TRBJ2-7; 11 bases fit TRBD2. After removal of 1 base from V and 4 bases from J, the junction contained 12 bases not matched to a gene. CDR1 is MNHNS and CDR2 is SASEGT in the germline V gene. This CDR3 is 18 amino acids long. The CDR3 region is CASSEEGLAVYDQYEQYF. The CDR3 nucleotides read TGTGCCAGCAGTGAAGAGGGACTAGCGGTTTACGACCAATACGAGCAGTACTTC.

This clonotype was detected many times. The rearrangement joins TRBV29-1 to TRBJ1-1; D call uncertain. The CDR3 loop spans 15 amino acids. In germline, CDR1 is SQVTM, CDR2 ANQGSEA. Trimming left V 5 bases short and J 1 base short, with 17 bases between. CDR3 sequence reads: CSVKSPRASNTEAFF. In nucleotides, the CDR3 is TGCAGCGTTAAGTCTCCAAGGGCGTCGAACACTGAAGCTTTCTTT.

Points on this clonotype: A read error may be the cause here, since a much bigger clone is one base away. V gene TRBV6-6 combines with J gene TRBJ1-4, with D unclear. Germline values: CDR1 MNHNY, CDR2 SVGAGI (reference sequence). CDR3 length: 13 amino acids. Deletions cut 7 bases from V and 4 bases from J, with 10 bases between. CDR3 DNA sequence: TGTGCCAGCACAGAGGTTATTAATGAAAAACTGTTTTTT. Its translation: CASTEVINEKLFF.